This passage covers 10 T cell receptor beta chains from one sample sequenced in a study of post-analysis software for immune sequencing data. Whole-study findings and limits: TRBV5-6, TRBV5-1 and TRBV20-1 were among four to six TRBV segments more frequent in patients than controls.

No antigen has been identified for these receptors. Included in the TCR beta cDNA libraries were unique molecular identifiers. TCRdb analysed the PCR reads with MiXCR anew, one entry per CDR3 protein. The sample carries hundreds of thousands of distinct CDR3 sequences, around 47% recorded once. Sequences were obtained from blood. These receptors all come from a girl aged 10 to 17 with multiple sclerosis.

The V and J genes are TRBV6-2 or TRBV6-3 and TRBJ1-5, with D unresolved. The V gene's germline CDR1 is MNHEY and CDR2 SVGEGT. V was trimmed by 1 base and J by 0 bases, leaving 4 bases between them. The CDR3 totals 14 residues. CDR3 sequence (DNA): TGTGCCAGCAGTTACTATTATAGCAATCAGCCCCAGCATTTT. This encodes CASSYYYSNQPQHF.

The rearrangement joins TRBV5-5 to TRBJ2-1; D possibly matches TRBD1 or TRBD2 (5 bases each). V was trimmed by 0 bases and J by 14 bases, leaving 18 bases between them. Germline values: CDR1 SGHKS, CDR2 YYEKEE (reference sequence). This CDR3 is 14 amino acids long. CDR3 in DNA: TGTGCCAGCAGCTTGGGAGGGGCGACAATGAGAGAGTTCTTC. Residues: CASSLGGATMREFF. The complete variable domain, with remaining parts taken from reference TRBV5-5 and TRBJ2-1, reads DAGVTQSPTHLIKTRGQQVTLRCSPISGHKSVSWYQQVLGQGPQFIFQYYEKEERGRGNFPDRFSARQFPNYSSELNVNALLLGDSALYLCASSLGGATMREFFGPGTRLTVL.

V is TRBV29-1 and J is TRBJ2-5; D unclear. Trimming took off 2 bases at V and 3 bases at J, with 10 bases between the two ends. The CDR3 totals 13 residues. Germline V gene lookup returns CDR1 SQVTM and CDR2 ANQGSEA. The CDR3 region has the DNA TGCAGCGTTGAATGGGCCAGAAAAGAGACCCAGTACTTC. This sequence encodes CSVEWARKETQYF. Complete variable domain (other parts from reference TRBV29-1 and TRBJ2-5): SAVISQKPSRDICQRGTSLTIQCQVDSQVTMMFWYRQQPGQSLTLIATANQGSEATYESGFVIDKFPISRPNLTFSTLTVSNMSPEDSSIYLCSVEWARKETQYFGPGTRLLVL.

As for this clonotype: The junction departs from germline at one end; a sequencing error may be responsible. The V gene is TRBV7-9, the J gene TRBJ2-7, with 9 bases that match TRBD1. The CDR3 extends over 14 amino acids. Germline V CDR1 and CDR2: SEHNR, FQNEAQ (reference sequence). The CDR3 bases are TGTGTCAGCAGCTCACCGGGACAGGGCTACGAGCAGTACTTC. Its translation: CVSSSPGQGYEQYF.

V is TRBV12-3 or TRBV12-4 and J is TRBJ1-1; D unclear. The germline V and J ends were trimmed by 6 bases and 4 bases, with 12 bases remaining between them. The CDR3 spans 13 residues. This chain's CDR3 is CASRLAGSTEAFF. In DNA, the CDR3 is TGTGCCAGCAGGCTAGCCGGGTCCACTGAAGCTTTCTTT.

The chain recombines TRBV27 with TRBJ2-3, with TRBD2 matching 15 bases. This CDR3 spans 16 amino acids. Germline loops: CDR1 MNHEY, CDR2 SMNVEV (reference sequence). With V trimmed by 6 bases and J by 2 bases, 3 bases remained unmatched. The CDR3 loop is CASRGTSGRSTDTQYF. The CDR3 DNA reads TGTGCCAGCAGGGGGACTAGCGGGAGGTCCACAGATACGCAGTATTTT.

This clonotype was detected only a few times. Here the CDR3 reads CSVEWGSYEQYF. The CDR3 region has the DNA TGCAGCGTTGAATGGGGCAGCTACGAGCAGTACTTC. This rearrangement joins TRBV29-1 to TRBJ2-7; a possible D gene is TRBD1 (5 bases). The CDR3 runs 12 residues. Trimming took off 2 bases at V and 3 bases at J, with 8 bases between the two ends. Germline-derived CDR1 and CDR2 are SQVTM and ANQGSEA.

CDR3 loop: CSVGQGDLEQYF. CDR3 DNA sequence: TGCAGCGTGGGACAGGGGGATCTCGAGCAGTACTTC. The chain joins TRBV29-1 to TRBJ2-5; 11 bases align to TRBD1. The assigned J gene may be wrong: the sequence end matches TRBJ2-7 better. CDR1 and CDR2 from the germline V gene are SQVTM and ANQGSEA. The CDR3 covers 12 residues.

V is TRBV7-8 and J is TRBJ1-2; the D gene is possibly TRBD1 (5 bases). This CDR3 is built from 14 residues. CDR1 and CDR2 (germline): SGHVS, FQNEAQ. Trimming took off 0 bases at V and 6 bases at J, with 11 bases between the two ends. Written as DNA, the CDR3 is TGTGCCAGCAGCTTAGCGCTGGGGGTCGATGGCTACACCTTC. Translating gives CASSLALGVDGYTF.

CDR3 sequence reads: CASSLMGQGINEQFF. The CDR3 bases are TGCGCCAGCAGCTTAATGGGACAGGGTATCAATGAGCAGTTCTTC. This chain uses TRBV5-1 with TRBJ2-1, with TRBD1 matching 9 bases. The CDR3 has 15 residues. Unmatched junction bases numbered 6, after V lost 2 bases and J lost 6 bases. Germline V gene sequence: CDR1 SGHRS, CDR2 YFSETQ.